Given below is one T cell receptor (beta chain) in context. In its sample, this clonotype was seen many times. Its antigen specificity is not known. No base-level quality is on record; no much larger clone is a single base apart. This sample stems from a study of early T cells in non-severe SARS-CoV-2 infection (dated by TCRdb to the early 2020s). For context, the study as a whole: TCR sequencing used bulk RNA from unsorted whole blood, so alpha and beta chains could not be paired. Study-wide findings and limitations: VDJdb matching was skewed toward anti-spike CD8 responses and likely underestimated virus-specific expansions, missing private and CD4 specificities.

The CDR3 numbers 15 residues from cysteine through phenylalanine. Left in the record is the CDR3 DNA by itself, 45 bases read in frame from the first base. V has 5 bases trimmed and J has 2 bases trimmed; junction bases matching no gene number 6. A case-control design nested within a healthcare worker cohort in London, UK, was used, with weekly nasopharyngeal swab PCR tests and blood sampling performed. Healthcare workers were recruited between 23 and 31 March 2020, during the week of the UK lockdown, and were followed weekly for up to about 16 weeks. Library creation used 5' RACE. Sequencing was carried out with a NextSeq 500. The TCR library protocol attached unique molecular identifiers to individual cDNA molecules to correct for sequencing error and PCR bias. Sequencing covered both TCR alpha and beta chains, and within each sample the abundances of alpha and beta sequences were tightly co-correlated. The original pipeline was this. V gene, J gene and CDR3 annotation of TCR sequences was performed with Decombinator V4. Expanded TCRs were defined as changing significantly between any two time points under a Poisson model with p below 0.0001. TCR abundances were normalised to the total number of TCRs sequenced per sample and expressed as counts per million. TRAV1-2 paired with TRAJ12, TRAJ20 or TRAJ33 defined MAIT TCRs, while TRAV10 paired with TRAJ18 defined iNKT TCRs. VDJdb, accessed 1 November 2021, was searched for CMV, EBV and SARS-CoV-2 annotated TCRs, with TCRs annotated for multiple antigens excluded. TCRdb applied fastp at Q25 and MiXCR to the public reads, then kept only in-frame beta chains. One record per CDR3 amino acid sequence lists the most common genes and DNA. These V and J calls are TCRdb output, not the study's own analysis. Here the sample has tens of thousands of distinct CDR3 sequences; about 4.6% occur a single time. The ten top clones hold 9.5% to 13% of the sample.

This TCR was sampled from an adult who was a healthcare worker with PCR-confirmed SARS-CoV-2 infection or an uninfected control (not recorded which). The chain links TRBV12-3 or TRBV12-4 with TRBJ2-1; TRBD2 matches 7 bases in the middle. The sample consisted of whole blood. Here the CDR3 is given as CASSGGGATYNEQFF. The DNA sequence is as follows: TGTGCCAGCAGTGGGGGAGGGGCTACCTACAATGAGCAGTTCTTC.